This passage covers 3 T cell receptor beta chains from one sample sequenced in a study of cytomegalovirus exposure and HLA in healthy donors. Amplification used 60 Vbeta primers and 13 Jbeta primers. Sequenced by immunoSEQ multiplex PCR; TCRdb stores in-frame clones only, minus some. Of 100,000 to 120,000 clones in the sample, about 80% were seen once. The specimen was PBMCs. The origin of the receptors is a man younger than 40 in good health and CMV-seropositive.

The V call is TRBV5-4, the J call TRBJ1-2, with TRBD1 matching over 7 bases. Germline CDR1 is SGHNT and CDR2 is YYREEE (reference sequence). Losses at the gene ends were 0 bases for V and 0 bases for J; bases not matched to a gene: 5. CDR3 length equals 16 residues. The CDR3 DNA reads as TGTGCCAGCAGCTTGGCCGGACAGGTCCCTAACTATGGCTACACCTTC. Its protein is CASSLAGQVPNYGYTF. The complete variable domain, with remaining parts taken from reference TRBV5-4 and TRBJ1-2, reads ETGVTQSPTHLIKTRGQQVTLRCSSQSGHNTVSWYQQALGQGPQFIFQYYREEENGRGNFPPRFSGLQFPNYSSELNVNALELDDSALYLCASSLAGQVPNYGYTFGSGTRLTVV.

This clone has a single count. The CDR3 sequence: CASSQVWAGGPSDTQYF. As DNA, the CDR3 is TGCGCCAGCAGCCAAGTCTGGGCGGGGGGGCCCTCAGATACGCAGTATTTT. The genes are TRBV4-1 and TRBJ2-3, with 9 nucleotides matching TRBD2. V lost 1 base to trimming and J lost 4 bases; unmatched junction nucleotides: 9. The CDR3 length is 17 residues. Germline V gene data show CDR1 as MGHRA and CDR2 as YSYEKL.

DNA of the CDR3: TGTGCCAGCAGCGATGGGGGACTAGCGGCACAAGAGACCCAGTACTTC. Protein product: CASSDGGLAAQETQYF. J is TRBJ2-5 and V is TRBV9; TRBD2 matches 11 bases. This CDR3 is built from 16 residues. Germline V gives CDR1 SGDLS, CDR2 YYNGEE. V lost 3 bases, J lost 2 bases, and 6 bases stayed unmatched.